The 17 T cell receptor beta chains presented below share a single source sample, sequenced in a study of spatial heterogeneity in lung cancer. Time point specified: blood at routine non-recurrence follow-up after resection. TCRdb reprocessed the 5' RACE reads with MiXCR, giving one entry per CDR3 protein. The sample shows tens of thousands of distinct CDR3 sequences, roughly a fifth of them seen only once. Source: PBMCs, taken at follow-up. The source is a male donor with early-stage non-small cell lung cancer.

This chain connects TRBV7-9 to TRBJ2-6; D may match TRBD1 or TRBD2 (5 bases each). In germline, CDR1 is SEHNR, CDR2 FQNEAQ (reference sequence). V lost 4 bases, J lost 2 bases, and 18 bases lay in between. The CDR3 is 18 residues long. The CDR3 bases are TGTGCCAGCAGCTCACCCGGACTGGCAGGGACTGGGGCCAACGTCCTGACTTTC. Amino acid sequence: CASSSPGLAGTGANVLTF.

A few counts support this clonotype. The rearrangement joins TRBV19 to TRBJ2-4, with 11 bases lining up with TRBD1. Germline loops: CDR1 LNHDA, CDR2 SQIVND (reference sequence). The V segment lost 7 bases and the J segment 2 bases; nucleotides outside the gene matches: 7. The CDR3 is 16 residues long. DNA for the CDR3: TGTGCCAGTACCCGGACAGGGGGCGTCACCAAAAACATTCAGTACTTC. This codes for CASTRTGGVTKNIQYF.

The V gene is TRBV7-9, the J gene TRBJ2-1, with D tentatively TRBD1 (5 bases). Between the trimmed V and J ends, which lost 5 bases and 0 bases, there was a span of 11 bases. The germline gives CDR1 SEHNR, CDR2 FQNEAQ (reference sequence). CDR3 size: 15 residues. The CDR3 spells CASSHRLSSYNEQFF. In nucleotides, the CDR3 is TGTGCCAGCAGCCACAGGTTGAGCTCCTACAATGAGCAGTTCTTC.

The chain carries TRBV4-3 and TRBJ1-5; 8 bases align to TRBD1. Trimming removed 4 bases from V and 6 bases from J; junction bases left unmatched: 11. Germline V gene sequence: CDR1 LGHNA, CDR2 YSLEER. This CDR3 contains 16 residues. CDR3 nucleotides: TGCGCCAGCAGCCCAACGATGGACAGGGCATTTCAGCCCCAGCATTTT. Translation: CASSPTMDRAFQPQHF.

The gene calls are TRBV7-9 and TRBJ2-6; D gene uncertain. Trimming removed 5 bases at V and 2 bases at J, with 10 bases between. The length of the CDR3 is 15 residues. Germline V gene data show CDR1 as SEHNR and CDR2 as FQNEAQ (reference sequence). The CDR3 region is CASSPDLPGANVLTF. CDR3 coding DNA: TGTGCCAGCAGCCCGGACCTTCCTGGGGCCAACGTCCTGACTTTC.

The V and J genes are TRBV29-1 and TRBJ1-2, with a weak D call TRBD1 (6 bases). Germline values: CDR1 SQVTM, CDR2 ANQGSEA. There are 13 residues in the CDR3. Trimming stripped 4 bases from V and 5 bases from J, with 14 bases between. The CDR3 DNA follows: TGCAGCGTTGCGCCAGGGGTGGAATATGGCTACACCTTC. It translates to CSVAPGVEYGYTF.

This clonotype was counted between two and nine times. The rearrangement uses TRBV5-6 and TRBJ1-2; D gene uncertain. V shed 0 bases and J shed 0 bases, with 6 bases lying between them. This CDR3 region has 14 residues. Per the germline V gene, CDR1 is SGHDT and CDR2 is YYEEEE. The CDR3 here is CASSLDGTNYGYTF. DNA for the CDR3: TGTGCCAGCAGCTTGGACGGTACTAACTATGGCTACACCTTC.

The CDR3 sequence: CASSLDRGRGDTQYF. CDR3 coding DNA: TGCGCCAGCAGCTTGGACAGGGGGCGTGGAGATACGCAGTATTTT. This chain uses TRBV5-1 with TRBJ2-3; 9 positions agree with TRBD1. CDR1 is SGHRS, CDR2 YFSETQ, per germline. The CDR3 runs to 15 residues. Trimming cost V 0 bases and J 5 bases; bases outside gene matches: 4.

The chain has TRBV24-1 and TRBJ1-5; D uncertain. Germline assignment: CDR1 KGHDR and CDR2 SFDVKD. Trimming shortened V by 6 bases and J by 0 bases, and 14 bases separated the two germline ends. The CDR3 length is 16 residues. CDR3 loop: CATSPNQEGSNQPQHF. The CDR3 DNA reads TGTGCCACCAGTCCCAACCAGGAGGGTAGCAATCAGCCCCAGCATTTT.

This clonotype was seen ten or more times. The chain combines TRBV7-9 with TRBJ2-5, with TRBD1 matching over 7 bases. V shed 6 bases, J shed 4 bases, and the junction held 11 bases outside the gene matches. Germline V gene sequence: CDR1 SEHNR, CDR2 FQNEAQ (reference sequence). CDR3 size: 15 residues. CDR3: CASSPPQAGGETQYF. CDR3 DNA sequence: TGTGCCAGCAGTCCGCCCCAGGCAGGGGGAGAGACCCAGTACTTC.

This clonotype was found a few times. The chain is built from TRBV7-2 and TRBJ2-5; D not resolved. Germline CDR1 reads SGHTA; CDR2 reads FQGNSA. The CDR3 loop spans 14 amino acids. V gave up 4 bases and J gave up 5 bases, with 14 bases separating them. This chain's CDR3 is CASSSKGIGETQYF. The CDR3 DNA follows: TGTGCCAGCAGCTCCAAAGGAATTGGGGAGACCCAGTACTTC. Full variable domain (remainder filled in from reference TRBV7-2 and TRBJ2-5): GAGVSQSPSNKVTEKGKDVELRCDPISGHTALYWYRQSLGQGLEFLIYFQGNSAPDKSGLPSDRFSAERTGGSVSTLTIQRTQQEDSAVYLCASSSKGIGETQYFGPGTRLLVL.

This clonotype has ten or more counts. The chain couples TRBV7-6 to TRBJ1-1; D is unresolved. The CDR3 runs to 11 residues. The germline gives CDR1 SGHVS, CDR2 FNYEAQ. The germline V and J ends were trimmed by 5 bases and 5 bases, with 6 bases remaining between them. CDR3 sequence (DNA): TGTGCCAGCAGCATGGGGACTGAAGCTTTCTTT. Protein product: CASSMGTEAFF. The full variable domain, its missing parts supplied by reference TRBV7-6 and TRBJ1-1, is GAGVSQSPRYKVTKRGQDVALRCDPISGHVSLYWYRQALGQGPEFLTYFNYEAQQDKSGLPNDRFSAERPEGSISTLTIQRTEQRDSAMYRCASSMGTEAFFGQGTRLTVV.

This clonotype was seen repeatedly, ten times or more. The V call is TRBV11-2, the J call TRBJ2-5, with a tentative D call TRBD2 (6 bases). V was cut by 5 bases and J by 5 bases, with 18 bases left in between. Germline V gene sequence: CDR1 SGHAT, CDR2 FQNNGV. This CDR3 has 15 residues. The chain's CDR3 is CASSPPPGGPETQYF. CDR3 sequence (DNA): TGTGCCAGCAGCCCCCCCCCCGGGGGTCCCGAGACCCAGTACTTC.

This chain connects TRBV20-1 to TRBJ1-4; 7 positions match TRBD1. With 1 base clipped from V and 3 bases from J, the junction kept 8 bases outside the gene matches. The CDR3 runs to 16 residues. CDR1 is DFQATT, CDR2 SNEGSKA, per germline (reference sequence). The CDR3: CSARVTGLNANEKLFF. The CDR3 DNA is TGCAGTGCTAGAGTGACAGGGTTAAATGCTAATGAAAAACTGTTTTTT.

The sample holds many counts of this clonotype. The chain links TRBV10-3 to TRBJ2-2; perhaps TRBD1 as D (5 bases). Germline loops: CDR1 ENHRY, CDR2 SYGVKD. The V gene lost 10 bases and the J gene lost 5 bases, with 11 bases spanning the gap. This CDR3 has 12 amino acids. The CDR3 coding sequence is TGTGCCACGAGCACAGGAACCGGGGAGCTGTTTTTT. Protein sequence: CATSTGTGELFF.

This clonotype occurred many times. The rearrangement uses TRBV11-2 and TRBJ2-7; TRBD1 matches 7 bases. The length of the CDR3 is 17 residues. The germline V gene encodes CDR1 SGHAT and CDR2 FQNNGV. The ends lost 5 bases at V and 2 bases at J; junction bases unmatched: 15. The CDR3 reads CASSPNRRRDSPYEQYF. DNA for the CDR3: TGTGCCAGCAGCCCAAACAGACGCCGGGACAGCCCCTACGAGCAGTACTTC.

This clonotype turned up a few times. The gene calls are TRBV7-2 and TRBJ1-5; perhaps TRBD1 as D (6 bases). The germline CDR1 and CDR2 sequences are SGHTA and FQGNSA. The length of the CDR3 is 14 residues. Deletions cut 2 bases from V and 7 bases from J, with 12 bases between. The CDR3 nucleotides are TGTGCCAGCAGCTTAAACAGGGATAGCCAGCCCCAGCATTTT. Translated, it gives CASSLNRDSQPQHF.